The 2 T cell receptor beta chains below were found in one sample sequenced in a study of beta chain features in type 1 diabetes. Reverse transcription of all isolated RNA meant that expressed TCRB transcripts were sequenced. Produced via immunoSEQ multiplex PCR; TCRdb's table is partial and in-frame only. This table holds 400,000 to 450,000 clones, around 14% found once. Input material: naive CD4+ T cells from blood. The receptors derive from a man younger than 45 in good health.

This clone was found a few times. The CDR3 loop is CSVERGLGANYGYTF. CDR3 coding DNA: TGCAGCGTTGAAAGGGGCCTCGGGGCTAACTATGGCTACACCTTC. The V gene is TRBV29-1, the J gene TRBJ1-2; D is perhaps TRBD1 (5 bases). V was clipped by 2 bases and J by 0 bases, with 13 bases between them. This CDR3 has 15 residues. Per germline, CDR1 SQVTM and CDR2 ANQGSEA.

In its sample, this clone was seen a few times. The chain couples TRBV6-5 to TRBJ2-7; 7 bases fit TRBD1. The CDR3 loop spans 14 amino acids. The V segment lost 10 bases and the J segment 3 bases; nucleotides outside the gene matches: 12. Per the germline V gene, CDR1 is MNHEY and CDR2 is SVGAGI. The CDR3 sequence is CATARDSKFYEQYF. CDR3 coding DNA: TGTGCCACGGCCCGGGACAGTAAATTCTACGAGCAGTACTTC.